Reported below is one TCR beta chain. Amplification used 60 Vbeta primers and 13 Jbeta primers. Sequenced by immunoSEQ multiplex PCR; TCRdb stores in-frame clones only, minus some. The data contain about 130,000 clones, roughly 84% of them singletons. The sample belongs to a study of cytomegalovirus exposure and HLA in healthy donors. Germline values: CDR1 MGHDK, CDR2 SYGVNS. This CDR3 has 15 residues. Trimming cost V 4 bases and J 6 bases; bases outside gene matches: 6. The source is a boy aged 5-17 years in good health and CMV-seronegative. V usage is TRBV25-1 and J usage is TRBJ2-1; 10 nucleotides line up with TRBD1. Material: PBMCs. In DNA form, the CDR3 reads TGTGCCAGCAGTGCAGACAGGGGGCAGGGCAATGAGCAGTTCTTC. Protein product: CASSADRGQGNEQFF.